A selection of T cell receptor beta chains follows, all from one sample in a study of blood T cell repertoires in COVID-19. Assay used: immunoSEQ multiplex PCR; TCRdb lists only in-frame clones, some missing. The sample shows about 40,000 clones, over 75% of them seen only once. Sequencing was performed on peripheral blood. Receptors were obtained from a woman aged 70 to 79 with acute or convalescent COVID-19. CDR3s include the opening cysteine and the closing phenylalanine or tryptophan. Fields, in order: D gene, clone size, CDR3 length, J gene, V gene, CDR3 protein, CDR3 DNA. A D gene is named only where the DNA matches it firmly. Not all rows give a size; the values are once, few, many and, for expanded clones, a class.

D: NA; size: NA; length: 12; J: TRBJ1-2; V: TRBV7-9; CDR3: CASSLEEYGYTF; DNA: TGTGCCAGCAGCTTAGAGGAGTATGGCTACACCTTC
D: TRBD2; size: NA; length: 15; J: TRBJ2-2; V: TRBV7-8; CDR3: CASSYWTSATGELFF; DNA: TGTGCCAGCAGCTACTGGACTAGCGCAACCGGGGAGCTGTTTTTT
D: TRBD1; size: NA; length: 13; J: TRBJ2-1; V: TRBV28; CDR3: CASSATGGDEQFF; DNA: TGTGCCAGCAGTGCCACAGGGGGCGATGAGCAGTTCTTC
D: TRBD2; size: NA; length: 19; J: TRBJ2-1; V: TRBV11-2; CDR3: CASSPSSIVSGRADNEQFF; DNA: TGTGCCAGCAGCCCGTCCTCCATAGTTAGCGGGAGGGCCGACAATGAGCAGTTCTTC
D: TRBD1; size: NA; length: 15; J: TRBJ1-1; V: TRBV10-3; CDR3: CAISATDRLNTEAFF; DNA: TGTGCCATCAGTGCCACGGACAGGCTGAACACTGAAGCTTTCTTT
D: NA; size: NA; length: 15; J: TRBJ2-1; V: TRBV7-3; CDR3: CASSLMGTRYNEQFF; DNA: TGTGCCAGCAGCTTAATGGGGACTCGCTACAATGAGCAGTTCTTC
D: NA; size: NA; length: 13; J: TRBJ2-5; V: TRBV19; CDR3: CASASGGRGTQYF; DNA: TGTGCCAGTGCCTCCGGGGGGCGAGGGACCCAGTACTTC
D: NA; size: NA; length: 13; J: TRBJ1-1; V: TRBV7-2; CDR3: CATRRGLNTEAFF; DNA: TGTGCAACCCGGCGGGGATTGAACACTGAAGCTTTCTTT
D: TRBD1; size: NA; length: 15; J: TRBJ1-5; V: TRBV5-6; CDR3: CASSLGQGSNQPQHF; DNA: TGTGCCAGCAGCTTGGGACAGGGAAGCAATCAGCCCCAGCATTTT
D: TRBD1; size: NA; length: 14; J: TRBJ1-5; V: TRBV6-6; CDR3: CASSYSQGDQPQHF; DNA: TGTGCCAGCAGTTACTCACAGGGGGACCAGCCCCAGCATTTT
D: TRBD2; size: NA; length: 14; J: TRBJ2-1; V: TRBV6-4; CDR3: CASSGGRGEDEQFF; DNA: TGTGCCAGCAGTGGCGGGAGGGGCGAAGATGAGCAGTTCTTC
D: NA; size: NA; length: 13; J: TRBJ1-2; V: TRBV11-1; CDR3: CASSPPGFYGYTF; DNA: TGTGCCAGCAGCCCCCCCGGGTTCTATGGCTACACCTTC
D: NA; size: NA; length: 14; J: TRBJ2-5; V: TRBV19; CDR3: CASSIGSLQETQYF; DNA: TGTGCCAGTAGTATAGGTTCCCTTCAAGAGACCCAGTACTTC
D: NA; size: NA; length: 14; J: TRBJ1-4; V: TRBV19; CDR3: CASSISMEAAKLFF; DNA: TGTGCCAGTAGTATCTCGATGGAGGCAGCCAAACTGTTTTTT
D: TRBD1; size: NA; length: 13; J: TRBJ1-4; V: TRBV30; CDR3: CARGGTGGEKLFF; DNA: TGTGCCCGGGGAGGGACAGGGGGTGAAAAACTGTTTTTT
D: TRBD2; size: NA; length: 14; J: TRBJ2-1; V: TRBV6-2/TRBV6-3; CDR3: CASSDSSGMFEQFF; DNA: TGTGCCAGCAGCGACTCCAGCGGGATGTTTGAGCAGTTCTTC
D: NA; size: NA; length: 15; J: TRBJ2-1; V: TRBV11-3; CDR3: CASSPPGVGYNEQFF; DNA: TGTGCCAGCAGCCCCCCAGGGGTAGGCTACAATGAGCAGTTCTTC
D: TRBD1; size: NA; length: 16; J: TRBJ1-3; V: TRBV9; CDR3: CASSPGQGISGNTIYF; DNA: TGTGCCAGCAGCCCCGGACAGGGAATCTCTGGAAACACCATATATTTT
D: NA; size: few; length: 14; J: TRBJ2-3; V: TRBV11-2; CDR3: CASGLQGSADTQYF; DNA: TGTGCCAGCGGATTACAGGGTAGCGCAGATACGCAGTATTTT
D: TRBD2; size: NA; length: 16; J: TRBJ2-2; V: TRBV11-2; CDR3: CASSLRLAGNTGELFF; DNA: TGTGCCAGCAGCTTACGGCTAGCGGGGAACACCGGGGAGCTGTTTTTT
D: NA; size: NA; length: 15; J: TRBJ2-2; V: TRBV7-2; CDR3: CASSPARGSAGELFF; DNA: TGTGCCAGCAGCCCCGCAAGGGGAAGCGCCGGGGAGCTGTTTTTT
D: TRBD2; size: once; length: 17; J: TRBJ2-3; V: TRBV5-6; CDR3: CASSLALPSGRTDTQYF; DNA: TGTGCCAGCAGCTTGGCCCTCCCTAGCGGACGCACAGATACGCAGTATTTT
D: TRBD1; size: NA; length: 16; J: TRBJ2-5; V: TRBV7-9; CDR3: CASSLGPGQGQETQYF; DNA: TGTGCCAGCAGCTTAGGACCCGGACAGGGGCAAGAGACCCAGTACTTC
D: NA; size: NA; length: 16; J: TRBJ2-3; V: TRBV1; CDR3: CTSSQVGQVDTDTQYF; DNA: TGCACCAGCAGCCAAGTGGGACAGGTAGATACAGATACGCAGTATTTT
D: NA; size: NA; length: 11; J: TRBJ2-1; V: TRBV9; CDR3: CASSARSEQFF; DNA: TGTGCCAGCAGCGCCCGGTCAGAGCAGTTCTTC
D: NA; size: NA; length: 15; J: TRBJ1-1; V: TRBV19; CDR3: CASSRGRTLNTEAFF; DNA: TGTGCCAGTAGTAGGGGGCGGACATTGAACACTGAAGCTTTCTTT
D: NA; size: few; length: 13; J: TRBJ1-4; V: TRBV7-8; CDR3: CASSFGANEKLFF; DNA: TGTGCCAGCAGCTTCGGAGCTAATGAAAAACTGTTTTTT
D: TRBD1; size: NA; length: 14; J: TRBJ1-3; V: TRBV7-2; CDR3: CASSLTGGENTIYF; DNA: TGTGCCAGCAGCCTGACAGGGGGTGAAAACACCATATATTTT
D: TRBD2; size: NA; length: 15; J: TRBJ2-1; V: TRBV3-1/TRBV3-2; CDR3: CASSQGLAGGNEQFF; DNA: TGTGCCAGCAGCCAAGGGCTAGCGGGGGGAAATGAGCAGTTCTTC
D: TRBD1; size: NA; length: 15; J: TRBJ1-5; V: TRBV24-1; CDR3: CATSEGQGGNQPQHF; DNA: TGTGCCACCAGTGAGGGACAGGGAGGCAATCAGCCCCAGCATTTT
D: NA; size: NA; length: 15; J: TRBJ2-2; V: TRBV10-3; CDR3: CAISEQQGNTGELFF; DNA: TGTGCCATCAGTGAGCAGCAGGGTAACACCGGGGAGCTGTTTTTT
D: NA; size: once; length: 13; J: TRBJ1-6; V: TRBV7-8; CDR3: CASSFAGDSPLHF; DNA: TGTGCCAGCAGCTTCGCAGGGGATTCACCCCTCCACTTT
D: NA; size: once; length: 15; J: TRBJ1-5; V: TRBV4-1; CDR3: CASSQEATGNQPQHF; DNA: TGCGCCAGCAGCCAAGAGGCCACAGGGAATCAGCCCCAGCATTTT
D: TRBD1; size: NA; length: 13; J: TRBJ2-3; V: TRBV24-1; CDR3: CATGQGATDTQYF; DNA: TGTGCCACCGGACAGGGGGCCACAGATACGCAGTATTTT
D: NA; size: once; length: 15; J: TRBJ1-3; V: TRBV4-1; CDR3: CASSQEGLSGNTIYF; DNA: TGCGCCAGCAGCCAGGAGGGACTCTCTGGAAACACCATATATTTT
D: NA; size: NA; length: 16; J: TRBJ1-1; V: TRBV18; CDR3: CASSPISPGENTEAFF; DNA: TGTGCCAGCTCCCCCATTTCCCCAGGCGAGAACACTGAAGCTTTCTTT
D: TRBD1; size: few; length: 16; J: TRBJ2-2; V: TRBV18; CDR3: CASSPPTGGNTGELFF; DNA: TGTGCCAGCTCACCACCGACAGGGGGCAACACCGGGGAGCTGTTTTTT
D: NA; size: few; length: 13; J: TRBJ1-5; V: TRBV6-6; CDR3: CAGTPGANQPQHF; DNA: TGTGCAGGTACACCAGGGGCCAATCAGCCCCAGCATTTT
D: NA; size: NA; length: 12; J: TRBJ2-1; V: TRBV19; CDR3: CATSGVKNEQFF; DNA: TGTGCAACGTCGGGGGTAAAGAATGAGCAGTTCTTC
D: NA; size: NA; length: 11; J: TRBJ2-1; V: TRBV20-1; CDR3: CSARQSDEQFF; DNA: TGCAGTGCTAGACAGAGCGATGAGCAGTTCTTC
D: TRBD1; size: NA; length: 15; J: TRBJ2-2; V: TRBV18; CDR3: CASSAGTGNTGELFF; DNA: TGTGCCAGCTCAGCCGGGACAGGGAACACCGGGGAGCTGTTTTTT
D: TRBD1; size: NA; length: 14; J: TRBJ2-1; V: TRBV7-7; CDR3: CASSPGTGNNEQFF; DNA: TGTGCCAGCAGCCCCGGGACAGGGAACAATGAGCAGTTCTTC
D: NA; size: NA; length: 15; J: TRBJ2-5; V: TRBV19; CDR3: CASSIQPSRRETQYF; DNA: TGTGCCAGTAGTATTCAACCTAGCCGGCGGGAGACCCAGTACTTC
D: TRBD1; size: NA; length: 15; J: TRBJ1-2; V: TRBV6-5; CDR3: CASRVPGQGDYGYTF; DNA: TGTGCCAGCCGAGTCCCGGGACAGGGGGACTATGGCTACACCTTC
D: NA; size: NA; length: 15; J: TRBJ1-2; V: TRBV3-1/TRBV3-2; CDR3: CASSQALGHTPGYTF; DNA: TGTGCCAGCAGCCAAGCCCTGGGACATACTCCGGGCTACACCTTC
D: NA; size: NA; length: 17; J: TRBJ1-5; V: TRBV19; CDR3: CASSIVAWAGSNQPQHF; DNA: TGTGCCAGTAGTATAGTCGCGTGGGCAGGGAGCAATCAGCCCCAGCATTTT
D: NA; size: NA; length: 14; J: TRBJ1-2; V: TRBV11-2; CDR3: CASSLGTVNYGYTF; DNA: TGTGCCAGCAGCTTAGGGACAGTAAACTATGGCTACACCTTC
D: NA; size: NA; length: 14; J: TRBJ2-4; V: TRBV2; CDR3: CASSASIAKNIQYF; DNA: TGTGCCAGCAGTGCATCTATAGCCAAAAACATTCAGTACTTC
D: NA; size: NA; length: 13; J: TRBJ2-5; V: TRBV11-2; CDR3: CASSLGGDGTQYF; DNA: TGTGCCAGCAGCTTAGGGGGGGATGGGACCCAGTACTTC
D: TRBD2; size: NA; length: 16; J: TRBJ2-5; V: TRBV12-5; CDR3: CASGRRTSGSTETQYF; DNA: TGTGCTAGTGGCCGACGGACTAGCGGGAGTACAGAGACCCAGTACTTC
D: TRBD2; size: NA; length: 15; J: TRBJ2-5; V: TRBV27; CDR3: CATRGLAVGRETQYF; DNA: TGTGCAACTCGGGGACTAGCGGTCGGCCGGGAGACCCAGTACTTC
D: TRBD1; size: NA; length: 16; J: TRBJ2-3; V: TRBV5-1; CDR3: CASSPGQPSSTDTQYF; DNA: TGCGCCAGCAGCCCGGGACAGCCGTCTAGCACAGATACGCAGTATTTT
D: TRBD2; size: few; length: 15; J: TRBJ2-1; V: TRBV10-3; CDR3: CAIRDLAGPYNEQFF; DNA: TGTGCCATCAGAGACTTAGCGGGCCCTTACAATGAGCAGTTCTTC
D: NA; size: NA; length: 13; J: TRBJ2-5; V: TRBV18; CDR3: CASSPKPWETQYF; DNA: TGTGCCAGCTCACCAAAGCCCTGGGAGACCCAGTACTTC
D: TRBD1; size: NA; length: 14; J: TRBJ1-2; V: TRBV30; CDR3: CAWVRQGVGNGYTF; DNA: TGTGCCTGGGTCCGCCAGGGGGTTGGGAATGGCTACACCTTC
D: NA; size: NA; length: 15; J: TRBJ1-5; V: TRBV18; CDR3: CASSPLSGSNQPQHF; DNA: TGTGCCAGCTCACCACTGTCAGGGAGCAATCAGCCCCAGCATTTT
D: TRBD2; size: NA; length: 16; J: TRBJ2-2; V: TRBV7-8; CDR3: CASRFQAGGLPGELFF; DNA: TGTGCCAGCAGATTCCAAGCGGGGGGACTGCCCGGGGAGCTGTTTTTT
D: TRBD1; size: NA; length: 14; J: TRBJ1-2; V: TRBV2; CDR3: CASSVGQGNYGYTF; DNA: TGTGCCAGCAGTGTAGGACAGGGCAACTATGGCTACACCTTC
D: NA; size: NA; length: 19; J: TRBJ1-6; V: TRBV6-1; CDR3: CASSAGQFQGSSYNSPLHF; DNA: TGTGCCAGCAGTGCGGGTCAATTCCAGGGGAGCTCCTATAATTCACCCCTCCACTTT
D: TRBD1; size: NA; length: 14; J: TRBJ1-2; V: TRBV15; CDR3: CATSRDRGSGGYTF; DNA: TGTGCCACCAGCAGGGACAGGGGCTCGGGAGGCTACACCTTC